This T cell receptor beta chain emerged from a study of blood T cell repertoires in COVID-19. Sequencing was performed with immunoSEQ multiplex PCR; in TCRdb, only in-frame clones are kept and a portion is missing. The repertoire holds fewer than 350,000 clones, with more than 85% as singletons. The CDR3 is 13 residues long. V was shortened by 7 bases and J by 0 bases, with 9 bases between the two germline ends. CDR1 is SGHRS and CDR2 is YFSETQ in the germline V gene. The sequenced sample consisted of peripheral blood. This receptor was identified in a man aged 40-49 years with acute or convalescent COVID-19. This chain links TRBV5-1 with TRBJ2-3; possibly TRBD2 for D (6 bases). The CDR3 bases are TGCGCCAGCTCGGGGACTAGCACAGATACGCAGTATTTT. Its protein product is CASSGTSTDTQYF.